This T cell receptor beta chain was profiled in a study of cytomegalovirus exposure and HLA in healthy donors. Study as a whole: The 100 million to 140 million unique TCR beta sequences, from about 179 million T cells, were found by an earlier analysis. Approximately 85 million unique TCRs from HLA-typed donors were held in an early data release.

From germline, CDR1 is LGHNA and CDR2 YSLEER. The V end was cut by 0 bases, the J end by 2 bases, with 17 bases between. The CDR3 length is 17 residues. Regarding the study as a whole: Earlier analysis found most TCR beta V segments productive about 87% or about 30% of the time.

This clone has only a few counts. Its antigen remains unknown. The study ran its PCR with 60 Vbeta and 13 Jbeta primers. Per the original methods: The count from a later analysis was some 83 million unique TCR beta chains, some 11 million of them shared. Only in-frame clones appear in the TCRdb table, and some are missing; sequencing was by immunoSEQ multiplex PCR. V, J and clone size derive from that table, while D and trimming were established from the DNA sequence. The sample shows a few hundred thousand clones, about 80% of them seen only once. This TCR derives from a woman aged 40 to 49 in good health and CMV-seronegative. V usage is TRBV4-3 and J usage is TRBJ2-7; D is perhaps TRBD1 (6 bases). The sequenced material came from PBMCs. CDR3 region: CASSQDAGGGDPYEQYF. CDR3 nucleotides: TGCGCCAGCAGCCAAGATGCTGGTGGGGGCGATCCCTACGAGCAGTACTTC.